A single sample gave rise to the 9 T cell receptor beta chains below, sequenced in a study of blood T cell repertoires in COVID-19. The data were produced by immunoSEQ multiplex PCR, yet TCRdb's version contains in-frame clones alone and is incomplete. The sample has fewer than 150,000 clones; 85% to 90% are singletons. Sequenced material: peripheral blood. The receptor set was obtained from a woman aged 45-65 years with acute or convalescent COVID-19.

The chain is built from TRBV5-4 and TRBJ1-2; 9 bases fit TRBD1. J was trimmed by 1 base and V by 4 bases; bases with no gene match: 5. Looked up from germline, CDR1 is SGHNT and CDR2 is YYREEE (reference sequence). This CDR3 comprises 15 residues. The CDR3 region is CASSPGGQGNYGYTF. The DNA for the CDR3 is TGTGCCAGCAGCCCCGGGGGACAGGGTAACTATGGCTACACCTTC.

The chain recombines TRBV2 with TRBJ1-1; 7 bases agree with TRBD1. Losses at the gene ends were 3 bases for V and 11 bases for J; bases not matched to a gene: 3. Germline CDR1 SNHLY, CDR2 FYNNEI. The CDR3 contains 11 residues. The CDR3 nucleotides are TGTGCCAGCAGTGAGGACAGGAACGCTTTCTTT. It encodes CASSEDRNAFF.

This rearrangement joins TRBV7-9 to TRBJ2-4; maybe TRBD2 (6 bases). V lost 5 bases and J lost 3, with 14 bases in between. The CDR3 covers 15 residues. Per the germline V gene, CDR1 is SEHNR and CDR2 is FQNEAQ (reference sequence). CDR3 coding DNA: TGTGCCAGCAGCCCCCGGGGGTCGGGCAAAAACATTCAGTACTTC. It is translated as CASSPRGSGKNIQYF.

V and J are TRBV7-8 and TRBJ1-5; 12 positions match TRBD1. Per germline, CDR1 SGHVS and CDR2 FQNEAQ. The CDR3 spans 18 residues. J was trimmed by 0 bases and V by 5 bases; bases with no gene match: 8. CDR3 loop: CASSIGDRGPYSNQPQHF. CDR3 DNA sequence: TGTGCCAGCAGCATAGGGGACAGGGGGCCCTATAGCAATCAGCCCCAGCATTTT.

The count of this clone is one. The rearrangement joins TRBV7-6 to TRBJ2-7; a weak D match, TRBD1 (6 bases). V lost 4 bases to trimming and J lost 0 bases, with 16 bases between them. This CDR3 is 16 amino acids long. The germline V gene has CDR1 SGHVS and CDR2 FNYEAQ. For the CDR3, the DNA is TGTGCCAGCAGCTCTGACCCTGAACAGGGCTCCTACGAGCAGTACTTC. Translated, it gives CASSSDPEQGSYEQYF.

The chain links TRBV7-2 to TRBJ2-7, with TRBD2 identical over 11 bases. V was pared by 2 bases and J by 4 bases, with 13 bases of the junction left unmatched. The CDR3 length is 18 residues. Germline CDR1 and CDR2: SGHTA and FQGNSA. CDR3 residues: CASSLRGTSGLSQYEQYF. The CDR3 DNA is TGTGCCAGCAGCTTAAGAGGGACTAGCGGACTTTCCCAATACGAGCAGTACTTC. The entire variable domain, with the rest obtained from reference TRBV7-2 and TRBJ2-7, is as follows: GAGVSQSPSNKVTEKGKDVELRCDPISGHTALYWYRQSLGQGLEFLIYFQGNSAPDKSGLPSDRFSAERTGGSVSTLTIQRTQQEDSAVYLCASSLRGTSGLSQYEQYFGPGTRLTVT.

In nucleotides, the CDR3 is TGTGCCAGCAGCCCAGGGACTGGGCTTGGGCAGTACTTC. It yields the protein CASSPGTGLGQYF. The V and J genes are TRBV7-9 and TRBJ2-7, with D perhaps matching TRBD2 (6 bases). Germline CDR1 is SEHNR and CDR2 is FQNEAQ (reference sequence). The V and J ends lost 5 bases and 9 bases respectively, with 17 bases between them. The CDR3 consists of 13 residues.

This clone was detected a few times. The chain combines TRBV6-4 with TRBJ2-1, with 12 bases identical to TRBD2. V gave up 0 bases and J gave up 6 bases; unmatched junction bases: 0. Per germline, CDR1 MRHNA and CDR2 SNTAGT. The CDR3 has 15 amino acids. CDR3 nucleotide sequence: TGTGCCAGCAGTGACTCGACTAGCGGGAGCAATGAGCAGTTCTTC. Translated: CASSDSTSGSNEQFF.

The rearrangement uses TRBV4-2 and TRBJ2-1, with TRBD2 identical over 7 bases. CDR1 and CDR2 (germline): LGHNA, YNFKEQ. The ends lost 0 bases at V and 4 bases at J; junction bases unmatched: 6. The CDR3 loop spans 16 amino acids. The CDR3 region is CASSQDRGDPYNEQFF. Here the CDR3 DNA reads TGTGCCAGCAGCCAAGATCGGGGGGACCCTTACAATGAGCAGTTCTTC.